These T cell receptor beta chains were read from a single sample in a study of CD8+CD57+ T cells in acquired aplastic anemia. A single record per CDR3 protein comes from TCRdb applying MiXCR to the reads. The sample consists of 400,000 to 600,000 distinct CDR3 sequences, around 32% of them appearing once. Source material: sorted CD4+, CD8+, or CD8+CD57+ T cells (not recorded which) from PBMCs. These receptors were collected from a human donor with aplastic anemia. Each CDR3 is given with its conserved first and last residue. The D gene is left open where the match is weak. Where a row states a size, it is once, few, many or the class of an expanded clone; other rows omit it.

V gene,J gene,CDR3 length,D gene,clone size,CDR3 DNA,CDR3 protein
TRBV24-1,TRBJ2-2,16,.,many,TGTGCCACCAGTGCCTCAGGCGCCTCGGGGACCGGGGAGCTGTTTTTT,CATSASGASGTGELFF
TRBV10-3,TRBJ1-3,15,.,.,TGTGCCATCAGTGAACAGCAGGGGTTCGGAAACACCATATATTTT,CAISEQQGFGNTIYF
TRBV24-1,TRBJ1-1,13,.,many,TGTGCCACCAGTGATTTGGGGTACACTGAAGCTTTCTTT,CATSDLGYTEAFF
TRBV10-1,TRBJ2-7,15,TRBD1,.,TGCGCCAGCCGTGAAACAGGGGGCAACGTCTACGAGCAGTACTTC,CASRETGGNVYEQYF
TRBV5-1,TRBJ2-7,15,TRBD1,.,TGCGCCAGCAGCGTCTGGACAGGGAGTTCCTACGAGCAGTACTTC,CASSVWTGSSYEQYF
TRBV5-1,TRBJ1-2,13,.,.,TGCGCCAGCAGCTTGGTGGAGGGCGCGGGCTACACCTTC,CASSLVEGAGYTF
TRBV5-1,TRBJ1-1,16,TRBD1,once,TGCGCCAGCAGGAACACCCCCGGGACAGTGGGCACTGAAGCTTTCTTT,CASRNTPGTVGTEAFF
TRBV7-9,TRBJ2-2,14,.,.,TGTGCCAGCAGCTTAGCTGGATTGGGCGGGGAGCTGTTTTTT,CASSLAGLGGELFF
TRBV2,TRBJ1-4,13,TRBD1,.,TGTGCCAGCAAACAGGGGGCGAGGGAAAAACTGTTTTTT,CASKQGAREKLFF
TRBV7-9,TRBJ2-7,13,TRBD1,.,TGTGCCAGCAGGACAGGGATCCCCTACGAGCAGTACTTC,CASRTGIPYEQYF
TRBV7-3,TRBJ2-5,15,.,.,TGTGCCAGCAGCTTAGGAGGCCAAAGATGGGAGACCCAGTACTTC,CASSLGGQRWETQYF
TRBV15,TRBJ2-7,17,TRBD2,many,TGTGCCACCAGCACCGGACTAGCGGGTTCGGTCCTAGACGAGCAGTACTTC,CATSTGLAGSVLDEQYF
TRBV20-1,TRBJ2-3,15,.,.,TGCAGTGCCCCCCCGCAGGGAAGGAGCACAGATACGCAGTATTTT,CSAPPQGRSTDTQYF